This T cell receptor beta chain was sequenced for a study of blood T cells in healthy people across ages. Deletions cut 6 bases from V and 5 bases from J, with 13 bases between. This CDR3 is built from 13 residues. The germline gives CDR1 ENHRY, CDR2 SYGVKD. This clonotype was seen a handful of times. With a J-beta primer mix and a sample-barcoded 5' primer, a second PCR ran roughly 6 to 11 cycles. TCRdb re-called the 5' RACE reads through MiXCR, storing one row per CDR3 protein. The repertoire has some 1.5 million distinct CDR3 sequences, 35% to 45% of them found once; the top ten carry just over 4%.

The source of this sequence is a woman in her late teens or twenties in good health. The rearrangement uses TRBV10-3 and TRBJ1-2, with D possibly matching TRBD1 (6 bases). Material for sequencing was blood. The CDR3 sequence is CAISGQPLYGYTF. The CDR3 bases are TGTGCCATCAGCGGACAGCCCTTATATGGCTACACCTTC.